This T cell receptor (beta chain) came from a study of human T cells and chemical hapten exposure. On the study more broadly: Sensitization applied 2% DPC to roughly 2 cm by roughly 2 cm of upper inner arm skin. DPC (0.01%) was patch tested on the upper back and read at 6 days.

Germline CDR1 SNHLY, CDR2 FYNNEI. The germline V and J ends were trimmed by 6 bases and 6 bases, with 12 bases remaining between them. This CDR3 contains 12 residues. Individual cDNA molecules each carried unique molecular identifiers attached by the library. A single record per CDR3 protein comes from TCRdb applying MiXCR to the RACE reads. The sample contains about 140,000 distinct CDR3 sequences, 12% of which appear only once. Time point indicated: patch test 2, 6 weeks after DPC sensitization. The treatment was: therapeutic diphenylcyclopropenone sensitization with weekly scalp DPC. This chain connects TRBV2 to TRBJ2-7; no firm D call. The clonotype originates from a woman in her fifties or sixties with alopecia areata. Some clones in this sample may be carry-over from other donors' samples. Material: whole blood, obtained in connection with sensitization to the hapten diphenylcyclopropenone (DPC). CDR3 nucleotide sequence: TGTGCCAGCAGCCTCCAGTGGCGCGAGCAGTACTTC. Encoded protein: CASSLQWREQYF.